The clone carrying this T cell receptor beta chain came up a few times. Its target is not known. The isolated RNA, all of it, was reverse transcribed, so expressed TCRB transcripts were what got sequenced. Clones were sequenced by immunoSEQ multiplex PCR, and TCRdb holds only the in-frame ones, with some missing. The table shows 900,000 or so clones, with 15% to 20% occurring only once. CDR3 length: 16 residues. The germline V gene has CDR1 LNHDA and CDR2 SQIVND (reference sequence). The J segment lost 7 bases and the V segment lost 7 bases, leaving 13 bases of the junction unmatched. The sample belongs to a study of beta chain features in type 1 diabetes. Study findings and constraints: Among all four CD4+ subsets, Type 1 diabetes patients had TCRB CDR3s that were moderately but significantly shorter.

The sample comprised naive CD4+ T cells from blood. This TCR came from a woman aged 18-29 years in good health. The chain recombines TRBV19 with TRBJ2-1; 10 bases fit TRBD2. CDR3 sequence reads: CASNPGLAEPMNEQFF. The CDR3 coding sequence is TGTGCCAGTAATCCAGGACTAGCGGAGCCAATGAATGAGCAGTTCTTC.